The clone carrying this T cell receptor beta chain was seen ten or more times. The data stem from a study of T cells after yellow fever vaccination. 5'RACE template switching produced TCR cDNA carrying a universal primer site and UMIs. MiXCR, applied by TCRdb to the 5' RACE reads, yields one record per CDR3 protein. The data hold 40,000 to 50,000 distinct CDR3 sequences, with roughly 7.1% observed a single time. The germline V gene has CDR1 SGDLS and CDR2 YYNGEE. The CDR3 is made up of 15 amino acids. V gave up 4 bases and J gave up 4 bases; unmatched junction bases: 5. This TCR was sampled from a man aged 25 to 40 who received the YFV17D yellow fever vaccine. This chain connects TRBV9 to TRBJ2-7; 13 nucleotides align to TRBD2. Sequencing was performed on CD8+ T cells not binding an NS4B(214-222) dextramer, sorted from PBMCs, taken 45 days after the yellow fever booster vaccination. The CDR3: CASSKGLAGTYEQYF. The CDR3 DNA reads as TGTGCCAGCAGCAAGGGACTAGCGGGAACTTACGAGCAGTACTTC.